These 22 T cell receptor beta chains originate from one sample sequenced in a study of spatial heterogeneity in lung cancer. The sample's time point: blood at routine non-recurrence follow-up after resection. Tumor, nontumor lung or frozen PBMC supplied whole RNA, sequenced without sorting. MiXCR, applied by TCRdb to the 5' RACE reads, yields one record per CDR3 protein. The top ten clones hold approximately 16% of a sample with around 110,000 distinct CDR3 sequences, roughly an eighth of them seen once. This sample comprised PBMCs, obtained at follow-up. These receptor sequences come from a male donor with early-stage non-small cell lung cancer.

V and J are TRBV5-1 and TRBJ1-1; D remains unclear. The CDR3 runs to 14 residues. Trimming removed 4 bases from V and 0 bases from J, with 10 bases in between. The V gene's germline CDR1 is SGHRS and CDR2 YFSETQ. The CDR3 here is CASSASGLNTEAFF. CDR3 nucleotides: TGCGCCAGCAGCGCCTCCGGACTGAACACTGAAGCTTTCTTT. Combining the CDR3 with reference TRBV5-1 and TRBJ1-1 gives the whole variable domain KAGVTQTPRYLIKTRGQQVTLSCSPISGHRSVSWYQQTPGQGLQFLFEYFSETQRNKGNFPGRFSGRQFSNSRSEMNVSTLELGDSALYLCASSASGLNTEAFFGQGTRLTVV.

The V gene is TRBV5-4, the J gene TRBJ2-2, with a possible D match to TRBD1 (5 bases). This CDR3 spans 15 amino acids. The germline CDR1 and CDR2 sequences are SGHNT and YYREEE (reference sequence). V was clipped by 2 bases and J by 0 bases, with 8 bases between them. The CDR3 bases are TGTGCCAGCAGCTTAGACAGTCCGAACACCGGGGAGCTGTTTTTT. This encodes CASSLDSPNTGELFF.

This clonotype has at least ten counts. The chain carries TRBV7-2 and TRBJ1-2; TRBD1 agrees at 8 bases. This CDR3 is 14 amino acids long. Germline V gene sequence: CDR1 SGHTA, CDR2 FQGNSA. V shed 5 bases and J 4 bases; nucleotides not matched to a gene: 6. The chain's CDR3 is CASSGGQGGYGYTF. In nucleotides, the CDR3 is TGTGCCAGCAGCGGTGGACAGGGTGGCTATGGCTACACCTTC.

This chain connects TRBV4-1 to TRBJ2-2; D possibly corresponds to TRBD1 (6 bases). CDR1 is MGHRA and CDR2 is YSYEKL in the germline V gene. This CDR3 is built from 16 residues. Trimming removed 0 bases from V and 1 base from J, with 9 bases in between. The CDR3 sequence is CASSQDPGQNTGELFF. The CDR3, as DNA: TGCGCCAGCAGCCAAGATCCGGGACAGAACACCGGGGAGCTGTTTTTT.

This clonotype was seen ten or more times. The chain couples TRBV7-8 to TRBJ2-3, with D unresolved. The CDR3 is 16 amino acids. Trimming stripped 5 bases from V and 3 bases from J, with 18 bases between. Germline V gene data show CDR1 as SGHVS and CDR2 as FQNEAQ. The CDR3 region is CASSTRSPRRTDTQYF. Written as DNA, the CDR3 is TGTGCCAGCAGCACCCGGTCGCCCCGACGGACAGATACGCAGTATTTT.

The DNA of the CDR3 is TGTGCCAGCAGCTTAGATAGGGCTAGTGGTAATGAGCAGTTCTTC. Amino acid sequence: CASSLDRASGNEQFF. This chain joins TRBV11-3 and TRBJ2-1; D call uncertain. CDR1 is SGHNT, CDR2 YENEEA, per germline. The germline V and J ends were trimmed by 0 bases and 7 bases, with 13 bases remaining between them. CDR3 length: 15 residues.

In its sample, this clonotype ranks as large. In nucleotides, the CDR3 is TGCAGTGCTACACCCACCTACCTGGGACAGGGATACACCGGGGAGCTGTTTTTT. Protein sequence: CSATPTYLGQGYTGELFF. The genes are TRBV20-1 and TRBJ2-2; 9 nucleotides match TRBD1. V lost 4 bases to trimming and J lost 3 bases; unmatched junction nucleotides: 15. The germline CDR1 and CDR2 sequences are DFQATT and SNEGSKA (reference sequence). The CDR3 runs to 18 residues.

The chain links TRBV5-1 to TRBJ2-7, with TRBD1 identical over 7 bases. Trimming took 5 bases from V and 5 from J; bases not matched to a gene: 4. The CDR3 sequence is 12 residues long. Germline lookup yields CDR1 SGHRS and CDR2 YFSETQ. CDR3 in amino acids: CASSLTGDEQYF. The CDR3 region has the DNA TGCGCCAGCAGTCTTACAGGGGACGAGCAGTACTTC. The full variable domain, completed using reference TRBV5-1 and TRBJ2-7, is KAGVTQTPRYLIKTRGQQVTLSCSPISGHRSVSWYQQTPGQGLQFLFEYFSETQRNKGNFPGRFSGRQFSNSRSEMNVSTLELGDSALYLCASSLTGDEQYFGPGTRLTVT.

The gene calls are TRBV7-4 and TRBJ2-2, with 7 bases identical to TRBD2. Germline V gene sequence: CDR1 SGHVT, CDR2 SQSDAQ. J lost 0 bases, V lost 8 bases, and 6 bases had no gene match. The length of the CDR3 is 15 residues. The CDR3 nucleotides are TGTGCCAGCCGAACGGCGGGGGCGAACACCGGGGAGCTGTTTTTT. It yields the protein CASRTAGANTGELFF.

This chain joins TRBV7-2 and TRBJ1-1; D might be TRBD1 (5 bases). The V gene's germline CDR1 is SGHTA and CDR2 FQGNSA. V gave up 5 bases and J gave up 13 bases, with 26 bases separating them. The CDR3 sequence is 15 residues long. The DNA for the CDR3 is TGTGCCAGCAGCCCGGCGAAGGATGTCGGCCAGGGTGGTTTCTTT. It specifies CASSPAKDVGQGGFF.

The chain is built from TRBV7-9 and TRBJ1-1, with D perhaps TRBD1 (6 bases). Germline V gene data show CDR1 as SEHNR and CDR2 as FQNEAQ (reference sequence). This CDR3 spans 15 amino acids. Trimming stripped 2 bases from V and 1 base from J, with 11 bases between. This chain's CDR3 is CASSLTGGKNTEAFF. Here the CDR3 DNA reads TGTGCCAGCAGCTTAACGGGGGGCAAGAACACTGAAGCTTTCTTT.

This clonotype was seen a handful of times. This chain joins TRBV5-1 and TRBJ1-5, with D possibly being TRBD1 (6 bases). This CDR3 is 14 amino acids long. CDR1 SGHRS and CDR2 YFSETQ come from the germline V gene. V was trimmed by 4 bases and J by 5 bases, leaving 13 bases between them. The CDR3 reads CASSLGHKDQPQHF. CDR3 DNA: TGCGCCAGCAGCCTGGGACACAAGGATCAGCCCCAGCATTTT.

This clonotype has ten or more counts. The chain joins TRBV20-1 to TRBJ2-5; 7 bases map to TRBD1. The V segment lost 3 bases and the J segment 2 bases; nucleotides outside the gene matches: 6. This CDR3 spans 14 amino acids. CDR1 DFQATT and CDR2 SNEGSKA come from the germline V gene (reference sequence). CDR3 amino acids: CSARAGTAQETQYF. The CDR3 DNA is TGCAGTGCTAGGGCCGGGACAGCTCAAGAGACCCAGTACTTC.

This clonotype was detected only a few times. This chain uses TRBV10-1 with TRBJ2-5, with 7 nucleotides matching TRBD2. Looked up from germline, CDR1 is WNHNN and CDR2 is SYGVQD (reference sequence). The CDR3 spans 15 residues. Trimming cost V 6 bases and J 2 bases; bases outside gene matches: 9. This chain's CDR3 is CASRGSGERQETQYF. As DNA, the CDR3 is TGCGCCAGCAGGGGAAGCGGGGAGAGGCAAGAGACCCAGTACTTC.

There are many counts of this clonotype. V and J are TRBV7-2 and TRBJ2-6, with unresolved D. CDR3 length: 15 residues. The V gene lost 8 bases and the J gene lost 0 bases, with 11 bases spanning the gap. Germline V gene lookup returns CDR1 SGHTA and CDR2 FQGNSA. DNA for the CDR3: TGTGCCAGCTGGCTGCCAGACTCTGGGGCCAACGTCCTGACTTTC. Translation gives CASWLPDSGANVLTF.

The chain recombines TRBV28 with TRBJ2-7; possible D gene TRBD2, 5 bases. Trimming pared 3 bases from V and 0 bases from J, leaving 15 bases between. Germline V gene lookup returns CDR1 MDHEN and CDR2 SYDVKM. CDR3 size: 16 residues. The CDR3 sequence: CASSFGGRMSSYEQYF. The CDR3, as DNA: TGTGCCAGCAGTTTCGGAGGCAGGATGAGCTCCTACGAGCAGTACTTC.

The rearrangement links TRBV6-2 or TRBV6-3 to TRBJ1-5; no clear D. This CDR3 region has 15 residues. V gave up 2 bases and J gave up 4 bases, with 12 bases separating them. CDR1 and CDR2 from the germline V gene are MNHEY and SVGEGT. CDR3 region: CASSYDMNRNQPQHF. CDR3 DNA: TGTGCCAGCAGTTACGACATGAATAGAAATCAGCCCCAGCATTTT.

The chain has TRBV20-1 and TRBJ2-4, with D hard to call. The CDR3 consists of 14 residues. CDR1 is DFQATT and CDR2 is SNEGSKA in the germline V gene (reference sequence). V gave up 0 bases and J gave up 0 bases, with 6 bases separating them. The CDR3 region has the DNA TGCAGTGCTAGAGATGAACTAGCCAAAAACATTCAGTACTTC. Amino acids: CSARDELAKNIQYF.

The chain recombines TRBV2 with TRBJ2-3, with 13 nucleotides matching TRBD2. The ends lost 4 bases at V and 0 bases at J; junction bases unmatched: 10. Germline lookup yields CDR1 SNHLY and CDR2 FYNNEI. This CDR3 has 19 amino acids. The CDR3 coding sequence is TGTGCCAGCAGTGTCCCCGGGACTAGCGGGGCCCTTAGCACAGATACGCAGTATTTT. Residues: CASSVPGTSGALSTDTQYF.

This chain links TRBV5-6 with TRBJ1-5; tentative D call: TRBD1 (5 bases). Germline loops: CDR1 SGHDT, CDR2 YYEEEE. V was trimmed by 1 base and J by 2 bases, leaving 10 bases between them. This CDR3 is built from 15 residues. The CDR3 coding sequence is TGTGCCAGCAGCTTGACGGGGGTGCGCAATCAGCCCCAGCATTTT. Amino acid sequence: CASSLTGVRNQPQHF.

The sample holds a few counts of this clonotype. The chain uses TRBV9 and TRBJ2-2, with D unclear. The germline gives CDR1 SGDLS, CDR2 YYNGEE. There are 13 residues in the CDR3. Trimming removed 0 bases from V and 4 bases from J, with 4 bases in between. In nucleotides, the CDR3 is TGTGCCAGCAGCGTAGCGGTCACCGGGGAGCTGTTTTTT. Translated: CASSVAVTGELFF. The entire variable domain, with the rest obtained from reference TRBV9 and TRBJ2-2, is as follows: DSGVTQTPKHLITATGQRVTLRCSPRSGDLSVYWYQQSLDQGLQFLIQYYNGEERAKGNILERFSAQQFPDLHSELNLSSLELGDSALYFCASSVAVTGELFFGEGSRLTVL.

There are many counts of this clonotype. The J gene is TRBJ2-5, the V gene TRBV20-1; 10 positions agree with TRBD2. The CDR3 is made up of 16 amino acids. Germline V gene sequence: CDR1 DFQATT, CDR2 SNEGSKA (reference sequence). Trimming took 0 bases from V and 1 from J; bases not matched to a gene: 5. The CDR3 sequence: CSARDDLAGAQETQYF. In nucleotides, the CDR3 is TGCAGTGCTAGAGATGATCTAGCGGGGGCCCAAGAGACCCAGTACTTC.